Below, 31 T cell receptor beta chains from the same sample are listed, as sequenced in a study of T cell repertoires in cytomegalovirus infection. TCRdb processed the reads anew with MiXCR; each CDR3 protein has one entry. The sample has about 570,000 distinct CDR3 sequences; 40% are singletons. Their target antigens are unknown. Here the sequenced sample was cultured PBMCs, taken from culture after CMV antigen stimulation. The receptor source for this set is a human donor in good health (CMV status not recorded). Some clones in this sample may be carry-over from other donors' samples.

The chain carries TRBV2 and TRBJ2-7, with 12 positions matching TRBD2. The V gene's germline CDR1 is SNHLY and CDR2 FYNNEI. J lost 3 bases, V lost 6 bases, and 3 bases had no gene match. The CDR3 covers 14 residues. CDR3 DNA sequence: TGTGCCAGCAGCGGACTAGCGGGGTTCTACGAGCAGTACTTC. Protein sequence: CASSGLAGFYEQYF.

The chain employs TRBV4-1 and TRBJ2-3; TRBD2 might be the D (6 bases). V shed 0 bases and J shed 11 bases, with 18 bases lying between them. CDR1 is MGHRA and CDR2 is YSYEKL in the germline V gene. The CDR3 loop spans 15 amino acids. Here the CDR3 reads CASSQEGGHRQGQYF. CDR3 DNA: TGCGCCAGCAGCCAAGAGGGGGGTCACAGGCAGGGGCAGTATTTT.

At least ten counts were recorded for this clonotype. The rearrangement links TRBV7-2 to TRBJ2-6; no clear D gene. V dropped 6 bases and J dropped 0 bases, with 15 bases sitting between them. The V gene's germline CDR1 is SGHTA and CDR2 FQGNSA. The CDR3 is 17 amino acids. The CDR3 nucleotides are TGTGCCAGCAGTTTACTGGGAATTCTCTCTGGGGCCAACGTCCTGACTTTC. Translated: CASSLLGILSGANVLTF.

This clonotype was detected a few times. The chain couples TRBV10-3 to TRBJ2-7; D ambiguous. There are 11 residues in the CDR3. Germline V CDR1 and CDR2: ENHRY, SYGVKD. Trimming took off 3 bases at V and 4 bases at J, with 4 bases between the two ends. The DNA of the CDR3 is TGTGCCATCAGTGACCATTACGAGCAGTACTTC. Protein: CAISDHYEQYF.

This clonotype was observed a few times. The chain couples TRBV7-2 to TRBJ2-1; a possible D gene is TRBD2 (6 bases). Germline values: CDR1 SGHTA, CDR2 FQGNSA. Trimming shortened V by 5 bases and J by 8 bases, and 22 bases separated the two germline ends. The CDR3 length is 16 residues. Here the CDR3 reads CASSQRASEGWDEQFF. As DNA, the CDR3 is TGTGCCAGCAGCCAACGCGCTAGCGAGGGATGGGATGAGCAGTTCTTC. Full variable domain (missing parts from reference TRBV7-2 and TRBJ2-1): GAGVSQSPSNKVTEKGKDVELRCDPISGHTALYWYRQSLGQGLEFLIYFQGNSAPDKSGLPSDRFSAERTGGSVSTLTIQRTQQEDSAVYLCASSQRASEGWDEQFFGPGTRLTVL.

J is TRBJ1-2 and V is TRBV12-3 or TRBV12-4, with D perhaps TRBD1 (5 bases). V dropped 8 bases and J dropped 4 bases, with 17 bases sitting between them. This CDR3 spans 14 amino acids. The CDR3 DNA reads TGTGCCAGCTCCCCCTTGGGGCCCTTCTATGGCTACACCTTC. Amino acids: CASSPLGPFYGYTF.

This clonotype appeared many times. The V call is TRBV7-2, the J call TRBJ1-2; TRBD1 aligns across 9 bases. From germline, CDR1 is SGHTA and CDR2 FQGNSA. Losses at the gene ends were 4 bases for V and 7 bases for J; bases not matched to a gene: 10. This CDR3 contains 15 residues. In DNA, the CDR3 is TGTGCCAGCAGCTCGAAGCCGGGACAGGGATCTGGCTACACCTTC. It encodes CASSSKPGQGSGYTF.

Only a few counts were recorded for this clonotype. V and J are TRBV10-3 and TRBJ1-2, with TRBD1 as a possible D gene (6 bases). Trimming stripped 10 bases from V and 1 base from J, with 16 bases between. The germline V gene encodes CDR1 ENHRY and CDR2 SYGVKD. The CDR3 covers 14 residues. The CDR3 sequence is CATTQQGFNYGYTF. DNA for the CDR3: TGTGCCACTACACAACAGGGATTTAACTATGGCTACACCTTC.

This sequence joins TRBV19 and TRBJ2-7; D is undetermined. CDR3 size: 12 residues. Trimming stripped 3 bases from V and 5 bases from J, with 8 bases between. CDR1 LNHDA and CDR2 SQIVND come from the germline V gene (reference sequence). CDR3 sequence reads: CASSMGDHEQYF. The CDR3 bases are TGTGCCAGTAGTATGGGCGATCACGAGCAGTACTTC.

This chain's CDR3 is CASSEGWAGLGNEQFF. The CDR3 region has the DNA TGTGCCAGCAGTGAAGGGTGGGCGGGGCTCGGCAATGAGCAGTTCTTC. The genes are TRBV2 and TRBJ2-1; TRBD2 might be the D (6 bases). The V end was cut by 1 base, the J end by 6 bases, with 16 bases between. The CDR3 is 16 residues long. The germline V gene has CDR1 SNHLY and CDR2 FYNNEI.

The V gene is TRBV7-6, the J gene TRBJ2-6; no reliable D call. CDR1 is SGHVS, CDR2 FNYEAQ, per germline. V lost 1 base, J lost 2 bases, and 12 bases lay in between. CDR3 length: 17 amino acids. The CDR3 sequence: CASSLVPILTGANVLTF. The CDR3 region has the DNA TGTGCCAGCAGCTTAGTACCGATACTAACTGGGGCCAACGTCCTGACTTTC.

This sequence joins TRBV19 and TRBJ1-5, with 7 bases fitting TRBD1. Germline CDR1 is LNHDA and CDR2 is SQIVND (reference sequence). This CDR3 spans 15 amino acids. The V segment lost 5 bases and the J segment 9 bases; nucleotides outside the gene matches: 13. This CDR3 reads CASSFPGQAARPQHF. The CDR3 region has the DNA TGTGCCAGTAGTTTTCCAGGACAGGCCGCCCGGCCCCAGCATTTT. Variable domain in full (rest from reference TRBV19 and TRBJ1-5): DGGITQSPKYLFRKEGQNVTLSCEQNLNHDAMYWYRQDPGQGLRLIYYSQIVNDFQKGDIAEGYSVSREKKESFPLTVTSAQKNPTAFYLCASSFPGQAARPQHFGDGTRLSIL.

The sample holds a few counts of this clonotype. CDR3 nucleotides: TGTGCCAGCAGCTTAGAGGTTGGCGCCATAGGGAGTCAGCCCCAGCATTTT. This gives the protein CASSLEVGAIGSQPQHF. The chain couples TRBV7-2 to TRBJ1-5; D call uncertain. V was pared by 1 base and J by 6 bases, with 19 bases between. The CDR3 has 17 amino acids. Germline CDR1 reads SGHTA; CDR2 reads FQGNSA.

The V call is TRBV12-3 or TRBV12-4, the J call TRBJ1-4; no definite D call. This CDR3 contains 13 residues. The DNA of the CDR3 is TGTGCGGGAAAGGGAAGAACTAATGAAAAACTGTTTTTT. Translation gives CAGKGRTNEKLFF.

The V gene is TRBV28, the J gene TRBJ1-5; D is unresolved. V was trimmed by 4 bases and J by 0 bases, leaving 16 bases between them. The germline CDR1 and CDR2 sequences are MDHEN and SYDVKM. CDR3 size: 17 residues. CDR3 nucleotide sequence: TGTGCCAGCAGTTCGCCTAATGGGCAGTATAGCAATCAGCCCCAGCATTTT. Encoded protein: CASSSPNGQYSNQPQHF.

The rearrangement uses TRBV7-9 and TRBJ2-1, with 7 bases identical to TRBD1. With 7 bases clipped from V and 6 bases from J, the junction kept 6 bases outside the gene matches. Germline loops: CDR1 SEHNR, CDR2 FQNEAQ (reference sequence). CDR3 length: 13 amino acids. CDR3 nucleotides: TGTGCCAGCAAGGTGGCAGGGGGCAATGAGCAGTTCTTC. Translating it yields CASKVAGGNEQFF.

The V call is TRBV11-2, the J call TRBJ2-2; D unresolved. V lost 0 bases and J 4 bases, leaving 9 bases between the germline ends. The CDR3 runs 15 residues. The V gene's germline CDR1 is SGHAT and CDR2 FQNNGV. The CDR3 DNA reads TGTGCCAGCAGCTTAGAGGGCTATACCACCGGGGAGCTGTTTTTT. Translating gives CASSLEGYTTGELFF. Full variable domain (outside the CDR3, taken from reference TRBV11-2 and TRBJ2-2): EAGVAQSPRYKIIEKRQSVAFWCNPISGHATLYWYQQILGQGPKLLIQFQNNGVVDDSQLPKDRFSAERLKGVDSTLKIQPAKLEDSAVYLCASSLEGYTTGELFFGEGSRLTVL.

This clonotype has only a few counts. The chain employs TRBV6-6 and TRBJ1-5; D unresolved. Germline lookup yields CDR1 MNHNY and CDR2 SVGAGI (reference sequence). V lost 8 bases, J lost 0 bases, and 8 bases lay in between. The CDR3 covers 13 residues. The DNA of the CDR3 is TGTGCCAGCGGGGATTATAGCAATCAGCCCCAGCATTTT. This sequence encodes CASGDYSNQPQHF.

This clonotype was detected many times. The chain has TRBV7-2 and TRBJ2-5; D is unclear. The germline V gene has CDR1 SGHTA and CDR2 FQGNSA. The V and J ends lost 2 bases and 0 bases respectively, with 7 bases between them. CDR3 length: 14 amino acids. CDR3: CASSLSLNQETQYF. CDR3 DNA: TGTGCCAGCAGCTTATCGCTAAACCAAGAGACCCAGTACTTC. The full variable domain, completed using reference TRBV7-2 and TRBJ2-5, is GAGVSQSPSNKVTEKGKDVELRCDPISGHTALYWYRQSLGQGLEFLIYFQGNSAPDKSGLPSDRFSAERTGGSVSTLTIQRTQQEDSAVYLCASSLSLNQETQYFGPGTRLLVL.

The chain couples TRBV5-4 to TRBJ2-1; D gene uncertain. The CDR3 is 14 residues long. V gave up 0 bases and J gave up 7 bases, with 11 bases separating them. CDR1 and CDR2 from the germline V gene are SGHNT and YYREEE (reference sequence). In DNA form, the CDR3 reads TGTGCCAGCAGCTTGGCACCCCTGGCTAATGAGCAGTTCTTC. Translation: CASSLAPLANEQFF.

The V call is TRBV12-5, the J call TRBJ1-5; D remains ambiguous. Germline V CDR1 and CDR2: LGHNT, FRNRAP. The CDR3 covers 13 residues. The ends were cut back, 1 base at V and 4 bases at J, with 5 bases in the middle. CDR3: CASGLEDNQPQHF. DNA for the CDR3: TGTGCTAGTGGTTTGGAGGATAATCAGCCCCAGCATTTT.

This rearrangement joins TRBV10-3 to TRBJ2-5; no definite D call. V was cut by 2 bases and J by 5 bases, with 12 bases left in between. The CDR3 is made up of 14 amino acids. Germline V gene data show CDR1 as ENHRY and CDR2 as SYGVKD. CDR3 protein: CAISEGRSEETQYF. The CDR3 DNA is TGTGCCATCAGTGAGGGACGGAGCGAGGAGACCCAGTACTTC.

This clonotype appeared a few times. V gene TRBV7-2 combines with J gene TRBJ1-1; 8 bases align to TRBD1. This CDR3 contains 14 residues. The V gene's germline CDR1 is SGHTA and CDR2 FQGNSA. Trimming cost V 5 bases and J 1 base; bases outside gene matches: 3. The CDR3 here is CASSRDRGNTEAFF. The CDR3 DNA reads TGTGCCAGCAGCCGCGACAGGGGGAACACTGAAGCTTTCTTT.

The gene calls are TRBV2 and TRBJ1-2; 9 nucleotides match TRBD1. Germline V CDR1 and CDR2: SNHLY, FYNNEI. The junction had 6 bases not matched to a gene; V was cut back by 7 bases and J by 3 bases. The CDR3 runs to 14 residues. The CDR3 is CASTKDRGYYGYTF. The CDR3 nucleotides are TGTGCCAGCACCAAGGACAGGGGCTACTATGGCTACACCTTC.

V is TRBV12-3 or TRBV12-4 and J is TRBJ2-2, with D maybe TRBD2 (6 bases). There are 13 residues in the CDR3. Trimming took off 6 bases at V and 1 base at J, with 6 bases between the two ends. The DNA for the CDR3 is TGTGCCAGCAGGGGACTGAACACCGGGGAGCTGTTTTTT. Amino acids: CASRGLNTGELFF.

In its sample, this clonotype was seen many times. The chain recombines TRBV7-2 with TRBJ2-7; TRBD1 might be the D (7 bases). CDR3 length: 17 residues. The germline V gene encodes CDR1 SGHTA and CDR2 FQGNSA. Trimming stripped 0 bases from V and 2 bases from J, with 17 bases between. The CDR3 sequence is CASSLAAGQLTTYEQYF. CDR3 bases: TGTGCCAGCAGCTTAGCGGCGGGACAGCTGACGACCTACGAGCAGTACTTC.

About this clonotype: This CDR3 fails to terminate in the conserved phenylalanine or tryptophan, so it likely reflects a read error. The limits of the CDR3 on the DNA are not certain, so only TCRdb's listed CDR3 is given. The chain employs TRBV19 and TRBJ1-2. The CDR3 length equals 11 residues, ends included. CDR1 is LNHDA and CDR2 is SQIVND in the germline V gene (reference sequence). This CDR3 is CASSSWTVLSV.

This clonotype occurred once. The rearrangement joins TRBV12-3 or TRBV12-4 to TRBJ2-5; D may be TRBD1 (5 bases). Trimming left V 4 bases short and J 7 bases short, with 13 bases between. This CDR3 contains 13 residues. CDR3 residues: CASSSGQPRTQYF. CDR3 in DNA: TGTGCCAGCAGTTCAGGACAACCGAGGACCCAGTACTTC.

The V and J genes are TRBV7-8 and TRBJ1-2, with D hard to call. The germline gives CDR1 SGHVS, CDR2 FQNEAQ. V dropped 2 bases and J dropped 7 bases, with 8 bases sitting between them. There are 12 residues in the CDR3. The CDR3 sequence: CASSLNYVGYTF. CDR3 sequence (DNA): TGTGCCAGCAGCTTAAACTACGTTGGCTACACCTTC.

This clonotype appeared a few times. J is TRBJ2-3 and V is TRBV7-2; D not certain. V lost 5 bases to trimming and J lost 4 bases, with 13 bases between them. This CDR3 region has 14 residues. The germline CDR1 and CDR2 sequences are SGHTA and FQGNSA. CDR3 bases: TGTGCCAGCAGCGCGAACCAACATCCAGATACGCAGTATTTT. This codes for CASSANQHPDTQYF.

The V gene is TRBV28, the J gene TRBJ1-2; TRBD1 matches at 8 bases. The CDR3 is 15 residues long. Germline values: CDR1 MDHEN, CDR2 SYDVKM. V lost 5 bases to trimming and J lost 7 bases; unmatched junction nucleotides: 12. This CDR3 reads CASSETDREVFGYTF. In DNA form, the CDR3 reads TGTGCCAGCAGTGAAACGGACAGGGAGGTCTTTGGCTACACCTTC.